This T cell receptor beta chain derives from a study of blood T cell repertoires in COVID-19. Across the whole study: There were acute and convalescent COVID-19 samples, and they came from the United States, Italy and Spain. Nucleic acid was either cDNA or gDNA, and it came from T cells, B-cell-depleted T cells, or PBMCs.

Germline V gene lookup returns CDR1 SEHNR and CDR2 FQNEAQ (reference sequence). Trimming took 2 bases from V and 0 from J, leaving 23 bases between them. The CDR3 runs to 19 residues. As originally analysed: Estimation of nucleated cell counts relied on the amplification of reference gene primers. The protocol was immunoSEQ multiplex PCR, while the TCRdb copy is restricted to in-frame clones and leaves out a portion. V, J and clone size reflect that table, while D and trimming were determined from the DNA. Here the sample spans around 29,000 clones, about 90% being singletons. The chain couples TRBV7-9 to TRBJ2-7, with D possibly being TRBD2 (6 bases). This sequence was found in a human donor in a cohort sampled during active COVID-19. The specimen was peripheral blood. CDR3 residues: CASSLPLSSGTSNSYEQYF. CDR3 DNA sequence: TGTGCCAGCAGCTTACCCCTGAGTTCTGGGACTTCAAACTCCTACGAGCAGTACTTC.